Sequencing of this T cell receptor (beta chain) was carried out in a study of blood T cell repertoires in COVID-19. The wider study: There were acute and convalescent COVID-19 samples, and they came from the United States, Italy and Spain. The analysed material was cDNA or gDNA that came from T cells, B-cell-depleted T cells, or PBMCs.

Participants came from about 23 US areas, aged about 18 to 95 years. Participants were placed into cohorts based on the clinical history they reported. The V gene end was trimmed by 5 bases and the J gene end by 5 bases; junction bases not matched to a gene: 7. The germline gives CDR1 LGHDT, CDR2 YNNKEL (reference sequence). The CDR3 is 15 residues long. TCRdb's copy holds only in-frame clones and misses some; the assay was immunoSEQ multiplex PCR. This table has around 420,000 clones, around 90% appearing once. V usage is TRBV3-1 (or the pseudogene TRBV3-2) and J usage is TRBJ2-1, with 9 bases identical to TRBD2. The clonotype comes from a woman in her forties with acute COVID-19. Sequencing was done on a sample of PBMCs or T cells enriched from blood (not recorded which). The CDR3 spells CASSSLAGFDNEQFF. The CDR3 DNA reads TGTGCCAGCAGCTCCCTAGCGGGGTTTGACAATGAGCAGTTCTTC.